This T cell receptor (beta chain) derives from a study of EBV T-cell therapy then PD-1 blockade in nasopharyngeal carcinoma. Sequencing used immunoSEQ multiplex PCR; TCRdb keeps in-frame clones, though not all of them. Counted here are roughly 22,000 clones, 82% occurring once; the ten biggest clones make up 24%. Trimming took 4 bases from V and 7 from J, leaving 23 bases between them. There are 16 residues in the CDR3. The germline CDR1 and CDR2 sequences are SGHAT and FQDESV (reference sequence). In the case of this clone: Its antigen is undetermined.

Treatment defined: AdE1-LMPpoly-expanded autologous EBV-specific T-cell therapy followed by anti-PD-1 nivolumab. The input for sequencing was CD8+ T cells from blood, taken at day -245 from a patient whose treatment included autologous EBV-specific T cells and nivolumab. The TCR sequence derives from a man aged 40-49 years with nasopharyngeal carcinoma. V gene TRBV11-1 combines with J gene TRBJ2-7; D is perhaps TRBD2 (5 bases). CDR3 bases: TGTGCCAGCAGCTCCCTTCGGGGAACAGCCGGATGGGAGCAGTACTTC. Protein sequence: CASSSLRGTAGWEQYF.